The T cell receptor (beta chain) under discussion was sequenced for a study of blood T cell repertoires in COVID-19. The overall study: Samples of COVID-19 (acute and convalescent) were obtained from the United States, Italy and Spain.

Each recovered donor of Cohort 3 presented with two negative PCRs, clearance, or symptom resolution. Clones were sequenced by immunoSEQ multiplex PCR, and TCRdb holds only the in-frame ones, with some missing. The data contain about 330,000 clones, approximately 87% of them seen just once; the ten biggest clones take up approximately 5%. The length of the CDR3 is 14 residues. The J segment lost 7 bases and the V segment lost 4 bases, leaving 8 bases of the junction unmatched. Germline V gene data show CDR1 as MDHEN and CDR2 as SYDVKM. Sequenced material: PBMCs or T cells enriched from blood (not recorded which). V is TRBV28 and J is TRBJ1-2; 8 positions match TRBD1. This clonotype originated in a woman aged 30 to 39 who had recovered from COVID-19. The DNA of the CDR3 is TGTGCCAGCAGTTACCGCCAGGGGGCGGTTGGCTACACCTTC. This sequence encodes CASSYRQGAVGYTF.